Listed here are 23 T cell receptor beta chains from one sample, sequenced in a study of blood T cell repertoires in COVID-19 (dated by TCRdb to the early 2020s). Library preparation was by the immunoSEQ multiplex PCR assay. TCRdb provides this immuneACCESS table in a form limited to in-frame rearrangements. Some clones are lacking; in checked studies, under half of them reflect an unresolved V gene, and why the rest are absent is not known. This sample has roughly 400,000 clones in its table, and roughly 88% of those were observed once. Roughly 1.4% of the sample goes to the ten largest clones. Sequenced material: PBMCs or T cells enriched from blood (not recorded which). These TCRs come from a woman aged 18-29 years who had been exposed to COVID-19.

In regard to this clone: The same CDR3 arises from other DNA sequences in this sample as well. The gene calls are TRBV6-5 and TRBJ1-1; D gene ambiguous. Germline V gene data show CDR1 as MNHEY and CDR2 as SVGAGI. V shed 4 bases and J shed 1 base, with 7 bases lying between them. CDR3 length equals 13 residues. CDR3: CASSLTGNTEAFF. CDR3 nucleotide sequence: TGTGCCAGCAGTTTGACGGGGAACACTGAAGCTTTCTTT.

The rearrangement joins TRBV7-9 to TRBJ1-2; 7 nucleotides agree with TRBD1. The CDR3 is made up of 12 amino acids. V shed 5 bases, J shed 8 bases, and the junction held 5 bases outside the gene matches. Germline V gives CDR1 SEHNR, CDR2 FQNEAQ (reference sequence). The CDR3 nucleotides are TGTGCCAGCAGCCCTGACAGGGCCGGCTACACCTTC. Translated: CASSPDRAGYTF.

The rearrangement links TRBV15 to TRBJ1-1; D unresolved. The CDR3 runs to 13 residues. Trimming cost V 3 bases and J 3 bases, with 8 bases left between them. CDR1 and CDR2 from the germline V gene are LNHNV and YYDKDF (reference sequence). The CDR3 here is CATSSLRDTEAFF. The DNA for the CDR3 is TGTGCCACCAGCAGTCTGAGGGACACTGAAGCTTTCTTT. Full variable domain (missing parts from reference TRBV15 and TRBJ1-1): DAMVIQNPRYQVTQFGKPVTLSCSQTLNHNVMYWYQQKSSQAPKLLFHYYDKDFNNEADTPDNFQSRRPNTSFCFLDIRSPGLGDTAMYLCATSSLRDTEAFFGQGTRLTVV.

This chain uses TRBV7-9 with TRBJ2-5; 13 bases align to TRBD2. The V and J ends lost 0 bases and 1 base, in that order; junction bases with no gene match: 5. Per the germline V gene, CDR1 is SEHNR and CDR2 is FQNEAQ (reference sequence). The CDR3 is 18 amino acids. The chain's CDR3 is CASSLATSGRAAQETQYF. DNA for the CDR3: TGTGCCAGCAGCTTAGCAACTAGCGGGAGGGCCGCCCAAGAGACCCAGTACTTC.

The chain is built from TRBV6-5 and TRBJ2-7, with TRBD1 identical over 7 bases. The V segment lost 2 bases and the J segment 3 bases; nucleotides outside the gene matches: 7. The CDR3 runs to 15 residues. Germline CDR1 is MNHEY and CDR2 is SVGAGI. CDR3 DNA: TGTGCCAGCAGTTACAGGGACAGTGCTTTCTACGAGCAGTACTTC. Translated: CASSYRDSAFYEQYF.

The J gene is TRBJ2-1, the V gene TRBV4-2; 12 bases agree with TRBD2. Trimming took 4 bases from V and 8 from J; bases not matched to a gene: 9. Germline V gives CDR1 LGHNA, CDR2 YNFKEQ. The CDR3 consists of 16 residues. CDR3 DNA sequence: TGTGCCAGCAGCCGCGAGACTAGCGGGAGTATCGATGAGCAGTTCTTC. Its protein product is CASSRETSGSIDEQFF.

CDR3 residues: CASSPGQGITEAFF. The CDR3 DNA follows: TGCGCCAGCAGCCCGGGACAGGGGATCACTGAAGCTTTCTTT. The V gene is TRBV5-1, the J gene TRBJ1-1; 10 nucleotides match TRBD1. V was clipped by 4 bases and J by 4 bases; unmatched bases: 4. Germline lookup yields CDR1 SGHRS and CDR2 YFSETQ. The length of the CDR3 is 14 residues.

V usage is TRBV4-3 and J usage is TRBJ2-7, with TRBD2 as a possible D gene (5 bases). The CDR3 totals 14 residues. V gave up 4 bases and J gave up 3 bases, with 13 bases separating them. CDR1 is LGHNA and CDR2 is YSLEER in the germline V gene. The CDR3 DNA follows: TGCGCCAGCAGCCTTGGAGGATCAGGCTACGAGCAGTACTTC. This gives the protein CASSLGGSGYEQYF.

As DNA, the CDR3 is TGTGCCAGCACCCCCCCCGACAGGGGGCTTGGTGAGACCCAGTACTTC. The encoded protein is CASTPPDRGLGETQYF. The rearrangement links TRBV28 to TRBJ2-5; 10 bases match TRBD1. This CDR3 comprises 16 residues. V gave up 7 bases and J gave up 5 bases; unmatched junction bases: 13. CDR1 MDHEN and CDR2 SYDVKM come from the germline V gene.

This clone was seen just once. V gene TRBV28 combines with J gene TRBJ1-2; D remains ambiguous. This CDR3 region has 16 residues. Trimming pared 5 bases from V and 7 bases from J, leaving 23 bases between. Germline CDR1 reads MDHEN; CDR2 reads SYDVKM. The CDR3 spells CASSPSPVAITGGYTF. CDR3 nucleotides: TGTGCCAGCAGTCCTTCCCCCGTGGCCATTACGGGTGGCTACACCTTC.

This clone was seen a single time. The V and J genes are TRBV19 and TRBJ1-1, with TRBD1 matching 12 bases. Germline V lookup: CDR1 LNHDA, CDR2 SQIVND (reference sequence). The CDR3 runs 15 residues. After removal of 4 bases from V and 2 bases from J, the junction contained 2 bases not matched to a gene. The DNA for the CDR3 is TGTGCCAGTAGTAGTGGGACAGGGGGCAACACTGAAGCTTTCTTT. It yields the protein CASSSGTGGNTEAFF.

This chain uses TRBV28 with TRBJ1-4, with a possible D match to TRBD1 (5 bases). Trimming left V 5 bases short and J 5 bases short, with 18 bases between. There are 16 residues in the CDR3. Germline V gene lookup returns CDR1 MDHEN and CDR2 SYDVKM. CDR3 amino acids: CASSPLSQGRNEKLFF. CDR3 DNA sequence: TGTGCCAGCAGTCCCCTGAGTCAGGGCCGAAATGAAAAACTGTTTTTT.

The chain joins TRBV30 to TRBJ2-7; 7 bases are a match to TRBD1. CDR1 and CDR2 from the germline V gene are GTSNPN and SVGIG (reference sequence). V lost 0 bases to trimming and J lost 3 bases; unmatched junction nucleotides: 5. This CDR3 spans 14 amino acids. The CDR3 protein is CAWSVLAGGYEQYF. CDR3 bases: TGTGCCTGGAGTGTATTGGCAGGGGGCTACGAGCAGTACTTC.

The CDR3 spells CASRQGQSSYNSPLHF. The CDR3 DNA reads as TGTGCCAGCAGACAGGGGCAGAGCTCCTATAATTCACCCCTCCACTTT. V and J are TRBV25-1 and TRBJ1-6, with 7 bases that match TRBD1. The ends lost 6 bases at V and 0 bases at J; junction bases unmatched: 5. The CDR3 totals 16 residues. Germline assignment: CDR1 MGHDK and CDR2 SYGVNS.

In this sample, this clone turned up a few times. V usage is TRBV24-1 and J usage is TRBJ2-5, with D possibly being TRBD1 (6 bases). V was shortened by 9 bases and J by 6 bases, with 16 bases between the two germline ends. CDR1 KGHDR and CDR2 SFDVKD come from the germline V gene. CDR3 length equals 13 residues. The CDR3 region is CATGVGGSQTQYF. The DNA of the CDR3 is TGTGCCACCGGGGTTGGGGGCAGCCAGACCCAGTACTTC.

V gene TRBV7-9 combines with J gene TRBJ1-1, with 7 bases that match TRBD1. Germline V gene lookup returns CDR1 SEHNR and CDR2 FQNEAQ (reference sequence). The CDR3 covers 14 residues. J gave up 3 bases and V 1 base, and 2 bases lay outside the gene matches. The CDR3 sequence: CASSLVTGDTEAFF. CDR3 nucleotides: TGTGCCAGCAGCTTAGTTACAGGGGACACTGAAGCTTTCTTT.

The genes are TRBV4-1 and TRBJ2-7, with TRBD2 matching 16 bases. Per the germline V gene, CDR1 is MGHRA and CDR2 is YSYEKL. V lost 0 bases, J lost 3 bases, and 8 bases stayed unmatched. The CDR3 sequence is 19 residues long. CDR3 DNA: TGCGCCAGCAGCCAAGATGGGACTAGCGGGAGGGCAAGCTTCTACGAGCAGTACTTC. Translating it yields CASSQDGTSGRASFYEQYF.

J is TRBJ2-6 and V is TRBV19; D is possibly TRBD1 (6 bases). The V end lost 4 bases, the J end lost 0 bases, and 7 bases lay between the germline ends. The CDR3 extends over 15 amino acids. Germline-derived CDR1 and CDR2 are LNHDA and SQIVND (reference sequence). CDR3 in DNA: TGTGCCAGTAGTACAGGGGACTCTGGGGCCAACGTCCTGACTTTC. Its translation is CASSTGDSGANVLTF.

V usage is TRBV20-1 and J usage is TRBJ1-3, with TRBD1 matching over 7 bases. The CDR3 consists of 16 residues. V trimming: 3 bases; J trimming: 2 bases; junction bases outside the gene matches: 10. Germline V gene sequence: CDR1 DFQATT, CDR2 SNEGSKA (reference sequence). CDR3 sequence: CSASRGQGITGNTIYF. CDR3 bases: TGCAGTGCTAGTAGGGGGCAGGGAATTACTGGAAACACCATATATTTT.

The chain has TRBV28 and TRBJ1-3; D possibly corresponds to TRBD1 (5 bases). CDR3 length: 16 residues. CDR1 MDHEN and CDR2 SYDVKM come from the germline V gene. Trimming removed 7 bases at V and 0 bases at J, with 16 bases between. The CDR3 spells CASTLSRVNSGNTIYF. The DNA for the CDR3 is TGTGCCAGCACCTTAAGCAGGGTTAACTCTGGAAACACCATATATTTT.

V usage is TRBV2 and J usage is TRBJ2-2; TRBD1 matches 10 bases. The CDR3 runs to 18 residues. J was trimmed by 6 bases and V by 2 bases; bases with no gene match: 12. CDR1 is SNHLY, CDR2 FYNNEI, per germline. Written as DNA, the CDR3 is TGTGCCAGCAGTGAAAGGACAGGGGGAGGGAGGGCCCCCGGGGAGCTGTTTTTT. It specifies CASSERTGGGRAPGELFF. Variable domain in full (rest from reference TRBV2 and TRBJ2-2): EPEVTQTPSHQVTQMGQEVILRCVPISNHLYFYWYRQILGQKVEFLVSFYNNEISEKSEIFDDQFSVERPDGSNFTLKIRSTKLEDSAMYFCASSERTGGGRAPGELFFGEGSRLTVL.

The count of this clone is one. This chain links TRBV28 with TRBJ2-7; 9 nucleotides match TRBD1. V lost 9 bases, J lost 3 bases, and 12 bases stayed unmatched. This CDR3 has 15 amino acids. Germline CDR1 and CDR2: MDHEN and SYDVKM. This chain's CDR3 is CASLKTGTGYYEQYF. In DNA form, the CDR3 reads TGTGCCAGTTTGAAAACCGGGACAGGGTACTACGAGCAGTACTTC.

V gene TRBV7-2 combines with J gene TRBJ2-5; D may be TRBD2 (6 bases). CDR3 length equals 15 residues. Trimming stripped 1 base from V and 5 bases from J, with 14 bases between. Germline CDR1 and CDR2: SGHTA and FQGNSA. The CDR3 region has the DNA TGTGCCAGCAGCTTAGTCCCCGCGGGGCTGGAGACCCAGTACTTC. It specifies CASSLVPAGLETQYF.